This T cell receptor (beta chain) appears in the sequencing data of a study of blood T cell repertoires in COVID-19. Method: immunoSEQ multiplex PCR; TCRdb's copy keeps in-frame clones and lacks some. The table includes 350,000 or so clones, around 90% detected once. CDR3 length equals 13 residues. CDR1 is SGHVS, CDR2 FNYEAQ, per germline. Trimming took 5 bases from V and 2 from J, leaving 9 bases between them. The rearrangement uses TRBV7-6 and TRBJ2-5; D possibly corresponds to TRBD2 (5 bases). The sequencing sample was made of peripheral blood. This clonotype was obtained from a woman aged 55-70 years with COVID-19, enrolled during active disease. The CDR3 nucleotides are TGTGCCAGCAGCGCGAGGGTTCAAGAGACCCAGTACTTC. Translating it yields CASSARVQETQYF.